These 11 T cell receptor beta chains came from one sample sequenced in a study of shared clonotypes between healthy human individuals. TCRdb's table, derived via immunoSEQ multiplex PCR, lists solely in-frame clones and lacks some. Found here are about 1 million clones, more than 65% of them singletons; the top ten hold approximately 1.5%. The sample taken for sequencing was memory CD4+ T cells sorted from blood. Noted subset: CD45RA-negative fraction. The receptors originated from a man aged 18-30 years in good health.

The CDR3 nucleotides are TGTGCCAGCAGCCAGGGACAGGGGGTCACAGATACGCAGTATTTT. Its protein is CASSQGQGVTDTQYF. The genes are TRBV6-5 and TRBJ2-3; TRBD1 matches 11 bases. This CDR3 has 15 amino acids. V trimming: 6 bases; J trimming: 2 bases; junction bases outside the gene matches: 4. CDR1 is MNHEY and CDR2 is SVGAGI in the germline V gene.

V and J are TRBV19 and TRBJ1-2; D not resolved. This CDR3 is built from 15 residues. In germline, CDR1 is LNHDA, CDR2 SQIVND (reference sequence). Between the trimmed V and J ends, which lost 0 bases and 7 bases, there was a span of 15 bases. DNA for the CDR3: TGTGCCAGTAGTATAGATGACGGGTACGGACGTGGCTACACCTTC. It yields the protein CASSIDDGYGRGYTF.

CDR3 in amino acids: CASSQTGDTEAFF. The CDR3 nucleotides are TGCGCCAGCAGCCAAACAGGGGACACTGAAGCTTTCTTT. The V and J genes are TRBV4-3 and TRBJ1-1; 7 bases match TRBD1. Trimming took 2 bases from V and 3 from J; bases not matched to a gene: 0. The length of the CDR3 is 13 residues. Germline V gene sequence: CDR1 LGHNA, CDR2 YSLEER.

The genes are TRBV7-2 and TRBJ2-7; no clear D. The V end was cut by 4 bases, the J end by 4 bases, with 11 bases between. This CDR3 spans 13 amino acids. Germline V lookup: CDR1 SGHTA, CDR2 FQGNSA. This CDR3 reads CASSSVFTYEQYF. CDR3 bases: TGTGCCAGCAGCTCGGTTTTTACGTACGAGCAGTACTTC.

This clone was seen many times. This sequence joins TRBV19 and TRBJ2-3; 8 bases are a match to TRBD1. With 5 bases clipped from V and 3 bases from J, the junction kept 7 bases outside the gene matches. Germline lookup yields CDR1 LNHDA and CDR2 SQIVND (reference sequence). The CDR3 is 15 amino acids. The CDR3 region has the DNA TGTGCCAGTAGTCCCTGGACAGGGAGTACAGATACGCAGTATTTT. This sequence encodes CASSPWTGSTDTQYF.

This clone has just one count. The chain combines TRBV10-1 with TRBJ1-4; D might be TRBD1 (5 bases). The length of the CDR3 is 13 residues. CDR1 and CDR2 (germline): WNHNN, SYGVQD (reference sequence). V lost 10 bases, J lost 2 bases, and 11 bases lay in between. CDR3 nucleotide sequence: TGCGCCAACCGAGGGGTGACTAATGAAAAACTGTTTTTT. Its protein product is CANRGVTNEKLFF.

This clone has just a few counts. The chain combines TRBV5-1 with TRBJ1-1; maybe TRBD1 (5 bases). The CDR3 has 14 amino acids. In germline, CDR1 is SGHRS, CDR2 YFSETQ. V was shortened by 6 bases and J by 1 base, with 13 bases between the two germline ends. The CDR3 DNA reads TGCGCCAGCATTCAGGGATCGGGGAACACTGAAGCTTTCTTT. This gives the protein CASIQGSGNTEAFF.

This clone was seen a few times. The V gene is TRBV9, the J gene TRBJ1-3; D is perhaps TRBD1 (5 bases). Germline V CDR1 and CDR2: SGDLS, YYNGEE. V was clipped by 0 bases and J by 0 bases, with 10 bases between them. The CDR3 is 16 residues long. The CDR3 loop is CASSVEGHISGNTIYF. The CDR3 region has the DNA TGTGCCAGCAGCGTAGAGGGGCATATCTCTGGAAACACCATATATTTT.

The DNA of the CDR3 is TGCGCCAGCAGCTTGGCCGGGAGTGAGAACACTGAAGCTTTCTTT. The encoded protein is CASSLAGSENTEAFF. The chain is built from TRBV5-1 and TRBJ1-1, with unresolved D. The germline V gene has CDR1 SGHRS and CDR2 YFSETQ. V was trimmed by 0 bases and J by 1 base, leaving 10 bases between them. CDR3 length: 15 residues.

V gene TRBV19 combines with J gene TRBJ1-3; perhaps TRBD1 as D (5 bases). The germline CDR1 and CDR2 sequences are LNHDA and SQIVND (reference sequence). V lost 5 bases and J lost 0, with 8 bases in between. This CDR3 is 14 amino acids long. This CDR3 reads CASSYDSSGNTIYF. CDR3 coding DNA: TGTGCCAGTAGTTATGACAGCTCTGGAAACACCATATATTTT. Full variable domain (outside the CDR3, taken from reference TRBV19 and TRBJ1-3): DGGITQSPKYLFRKEGQNVTLSCEQNLNHDAMYWYRQDPGQGLRLIYYSQIVNDFQKGDIAEGYSVSREKKESFPLTVTSAQKNPTAFYLCASSYDSSGNTIYFGEGSWLTVV.

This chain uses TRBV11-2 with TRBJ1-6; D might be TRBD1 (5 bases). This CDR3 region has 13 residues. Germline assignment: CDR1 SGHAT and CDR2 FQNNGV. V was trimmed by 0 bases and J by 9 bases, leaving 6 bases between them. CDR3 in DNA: TGTGCCAGCAGCTTAGATGGGGGTTCACCCCTCCACTTT. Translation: CASSLDGGSPLHF. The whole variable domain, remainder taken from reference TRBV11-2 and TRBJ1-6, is EAGVAQSPRYKIIEKRQSVAFWCNPISGHATLYWYQQILGQGPKLLIQFQNNGVVDDSQLPKDRFSAERLKGVDSTLKIQPAKLEDSAVYLCASSLDGGSPLHFGNGTRLTVT.